This T cell receptor (beta chain) came from a study of neurological immune-mediated disorders. It was by 5'RACE with 10-nucleotide random UMIs that the cDNA was made. TCRdb reprocessed the 5' RACE reads with MiXCR, giving one entry per CDR3 protein. The sample lists tens of thousands of distinct CDR3 sequences, about 9.7% seen once, with about 1.8% in the top ten. Volunteers from a blood bank in Maryland, USA, made up the healthy controls. The unsorted libraries were generated from a total of 2 million PBMCs, which had been stored in RNAlater at -80 C. This clonotype has at least ten counts. The V and J ends lost 6 bases and 5 bases respectively, with 13 bases between them. CDR1 and CDR2 (germline): DFQATT, SNEGSKA (reference sequence). This CDR3 has 12 residues.

The TCR comes from a man aged 45 to 65 in good health. The chain employs TRBV20-1 and TRBJ2-5; tentatively, D is TRBD1 (6 bases). Sequenced sample: PBMCs. CDR3 protein: CSAIDRFETQYF. In DNA, the CDR3 is TGCAGTGCCATCGACAGGTTTGAGACCCAGTACTTC.